This is a list of T cell receptor beta chains from one sample in a study of CD8 T cells in ankylosing spondylitis. TCRdb reprocessed the 5' RACE reads via MiXCR and lists one record per CDR3 protein. The profile shows 150,000 to 200,000 distinct CDR3 sequences, about 17% of them singletons. Specimen: blood, either unsorted or a sorted T cell fraction (not recorded which). The source is a male donor with ankylosing spondylitis or in good health (not recorded which). Both conserved end residues are part of each CDR3. Fields, in order: CDR3 protein, V gene, clone size, J gene. Size tells how often a clone was seen (once, few, many) or the class of an expanded clone, and some rows leave it out.

cdr3_aa: CASSPPILAGAKTQYF
v_call: TRBV18
clone_size: -
j_call: TRBJ2-5

cdr3_aa: CASSSGTGNTEAFF
v_call: TRBV5-1
clone_size: many
j_call: TRBJ1-1

cdr3_aa: CASTGTDSYEQYF
v_call: TRBV6-2/TRBV6-3
clone_size: few
j_call: TRBJ2-7

cdr3_aa: CASSGESGNPEQYF
v_call: TRBV18
clone_size: many
j_call: TRBJ2-7

cdr3_aa: CASQKLAEYTDTQYF
v_call: TRBV6-5
clone_size: -
j_call: TRBJ2-3

cdr3_aa: CASSSRRDTQYF
v_call: TRBV6-5
clone_size: -
j_call: TRBJ2-3

cdr3_aa: CASSLARAGTF
v_call: TRBV7-2
clone_size: -
j_call: TRBJ1-2

cdr3_aa: CASSYRDVYNEQFF
v_call: TRBV7-9
clone_size: -
j_call: TRBJ2-1

cdr3_aa: CAIRVGGNEQFF
v_call: TRBV10-3
clone_size: many
j_call: TRBJ2-1

cdr3_aa: CATSDFNGHEQYF
v_call: TRBV24-1
clone_size: -
j_call: TRBJ2-7

cdr3_aa: CASSPDPASSTDTQYF
v_call: TRBV5-1
clone_size: -
j_call: TRBJ2-3

cdr3_aa: CASSPNTAPNIQYF
v_call: TRBV18
clone_size: -
j_call: TRBJ2-4

cdr3_aa: CASSLGADQPQHF
v_call: TRBV5-1
clone_size: many
j_call: TRBJ1-5

cdr3_aa: CSARSTGYSNQPQHF
v_call: TRBV20-1
clone_size: -
j_call: TRBJ1-5

cdr3_aa: CSATTGDQETQYF
v_call: TRBV20-1
clone_size: few
j_call: TRBJ2-5

cdr3_aa: CASSLDLATGNTQYF
v_call: TRBV5-1
clone_size: few
j_call: TRBJ2-3

cdr3_aa: CAWSGTGDSNTGELFF
v_call: TRBV30
clone_size: many
j_call: TRBJ2-2

cdr3_aa: CASSRLRGDNSPLHF
v_call: TRBV4-2
clone_size: many
j_call: TRBJ1-6

cdr3_aa: CASSPGFGSYEQYF
v_call: TRBV28
clone_size: many
j_call: TRBJ2-7

cdr3_aa: CSVESGRTEAFF
v_call: TRBV29-1
clone_size: many
j_call: TRBJ1-1

cdr3_aa: CASSLSRFQSSYEQYF
v_call: TRBV5-5
clone_size: few
j_call: TRBJ2-7

cdr3_aa: CASSRSAGNTIYF
v_call: TRBV12-3/TRBV12-4
clone_size: many
j_call: TRBJ1-3

cdr3_aa: CASSYEQGSYNEQFF
v_call: TRBV6-6
clone_size: few
j_call: TRBJ2-1

cdr3_aa: CASSQDPRSGDTQYF
v_call: TRBV3-1
clone_size: -
j_call: TRBJ2-3

cdr3_aa: CASRAGQGSNEQFF
v_call: TRBV5-1
clone_size: many
j_call: TRBJ2-1

cdr3_aa: CASSQETLSGNTIYF
v_call: TRBV3-1
clone_size: -
j_call: TRBJ1-3

cdr3_aa: CASSVGTANTGELFF
v_call: TRBV9
clone_size: -
j_call: TRBJ2-2

cdr3_aa: CASSPDRENTEAFF
v_call: TRBV7-9
clone_size: -
j_call: TRBJ1-1

cdr3_aa: CASSRQGISYEQYF
v_call: TRBV12-3/TRBV12-4
clone_size: many
j_call: TRBJ2-7

cdr3_aa: CSAIKGERQYF
v_call: TRBV20-1
clone_size: few
j_call: TRBJ2-3

cdr3_aa: CASSSKSGRANNEQFF
v_call: TRBV11-1
clone_size: few
j_call: TRBJ2-1

cdr3_aa: CASSLLGLAEPPGELFF
v_call: TRBV7-6
clone_size: many
j_call: TRBJ2-2

cdr3_aa: CASSGGQGVIYGYTF
v_call: TRBV5-1
clone_size: many
j_call: TRBJ1-2

cdr3_aa: CSANPAETQYF
v_call: TRBV20-1
clone_size: many
j_call: TRBJ2-5

cdr3_aa: CASKMGTPNTEAFF
v_call: TRBV12-5
clone_size: -
j_call: TRBJ1-1

cdr3_aa: CASSKPSGGKQETQYF
v_call: TRBV7-9
clone_size: -
j_call: TRBJ2-5

cdr3_aa: CASSLPPGLQTPYEQYF
v_call: TRBV7-4
clone_size: few
j_call: TRBJ2-7

cdr3_aa: CSSVEYEQFF
v_call: TRBV29-1
clone_size: -
j_call: TRBJ2-1

cdr3_aa: CASSGARDNYGYTF
v_call: TRBV6-1
clone_size: few
j_call: TRBJ1-2

cdr3_aa: CASSYAGTNIQYF
v_call: TRBV6-2/TRBV6-3
clone_size: -
j_call: TRBJ2-4